A selection of T cell receptor beta chains follows, all from one sample in a study of blood T cell repertoires in COVID-19. Here immunoSEQ multiplex PCR was the method, and the copy in TCRdb shows in-frame clones only, minus some. The sample carries about 370,000 clones, around 87% recorded once. The sequenced material came from peripheral blood. The source is a woman in her twenties or thirties with COVID-19, enrolled during active disease. Each CDR3 is given with its conserved first and last residue. A D gene is named only where the DNA matches it firmly. Some rows have no size entry. The others give once, few or many, or a class for an expanded clone.

abundance: NA
d_gene: NA
v_gene: TRBV27
j_gene: TRBJ2-7
CDR3aa: CASSLWAGYEQYF
CDR3nt: TGTGCCAGCAGTTTATGGGCCGGCTACGAGCAGTACTTC

abundance: NA
d_gene: NA
v_gene: TRBV28
j_gene: TRBJ1-2
CDR3aa: CASSMDSANYGYTF
CDR3nt: TGTGCCAGCAGTATGGACAGTGCTAACTATGGCTACACCTTC

abundance: NA
d_gene: TRBD1
v_gene: TRBV3-1/TRBV3-2
j_gene: TRBJ2-1
CDR3aa: CASSQATGVKEQFF
CDR3nt: TGTGCCAGCAGCCAGGCAACAGGGGTTAAAGAGCAGTTCTTC

abundance: NA
d_gene: TRBD1
v_gene: TRBV6-5
j_gene: TRBJ1-6
CDR3aa: CATRGQGSSPLHF
CDR3nt: TGTGCCACTAGGGGACAGGGGTCTTCACCCCTCCACTTT

abundance: NA
d_gene: TRBD2
v_gene: TRBV7-9
j_gene: TRBJ2-2
CDR3aa: CASSPPGLAGDTGELFF
CDR3nt: TGTGCCAGCAGCCCACCGGGACTAGCGGGAGACACCGGGGAGCTGTTTTTT

abundance: many
d_gene: TRBD2
v_gene: TRBV19
j_gene: TRBJ2-1
CDR3aa: CASSISGTRTSYNEQFF
CDR3nt: TGTGCCAGTAGTATATCCGGGACTAGGACGTCCTACAATGAGCAGTTCTTC

abundance: NA
d_gene: TRBD1
v_gene: TRBV30
j_gene: TRBJ1-5
CDR3aa: CAWSVGTGSQHF
CDR3nt: TGTGCCTGGAGTGTGGGGACAGGCTCCCAGCATTTT

abundance: NA
d_gene: NA
v_gene: TRBV30
j_gene: TRBJ1-2
CDR3aa: CAWSVASAVGYGYTF
CDR3nt: TGTGCCTGGAGTGTAGCCAGCGCGGTTGGGTATGGCTACACCTTC

abundance: once
d_gene: NA
v_gene: TRBV7-2
j_gene: TRBJ2-7
CDR3aa: CASSRQSYEQYF
CDR3nt: TGTGCCAGCAGCCGACAGTCCTACGAGCAGTACTTC

abundance: NA
d_gene: NA
v_gene: TRBV7-2
j_gene: TRBJ1-6
CDR3aa: CASSLSQASSYNSPLHF
CDR3nt: TGTGCCAGCAGCTTATCCCAGGCGAGCTCCTATAATTCACCCCTCCACTTT

abundance: NA
d_gene: NA
v_gene: TRBV18
j_gene: TRBJ2-7
CDR3aa: CASSPDARFDGLPEQYF
CDR3nt: TGTGCCAGCTCACCCGACGCAAGGTTCGATGGACTCCCCGAGCAGTACTTC

abundance: NA
d_gene: NA
v_gene: TRBV4-1
j_gene: TRBJ2-3
CDR3aa: CASSQEGVSGDTQYF
CDR3nt: TGCGCCAGCAGCCAAGAGGGGGTTAGCGGAGATACGCAGTATTTT

abundance: few
d_gene: NA
v_gene: TRBV5-1
j_gene: TRBJ2-3
CDR3aa: CASSAATVVSRGDTQYF
CDR3nt: TGCGCCAGCAGCGCCGCGACTGTAGTCTCTAGGGGAGATACGCAGTATTTT

abundance: NA
d_gene: TRBD1
v_gene: TRBV27
j_gene: TRBJ2-3
CDR3aa: CASSRDRGLADTQYF
CDR3nt: TGTGCCAGCAGTAGGGACAGGGGGCTTGCAGATACGCAGTATTTT

abundance: few
d_gene: TRBD1
v_gene: TRBV6-4
j_gene: TRBJ1-1
CDR3aa: CASSSRTGTEAFF
CDR3nt: TGTGCCAGCAGTTCCCGGACAGGAACTGAAGCTTTCTTT

abundance: NA
d_gene: NA
v_gene: TRBV15
j_gene: TRBJ2-7
CDR3aa: CATSRDLYEQYF
CDR3nt: TGTGCCACCAGCAGAGACCTTTACGAGCAGTACTTC

abundance: NA
d_gene: NA
v_gene: TRBV5-1
j_gene: TRBJ1-1
CDR3aa: CASSLGVNLNTEAFF
CDR3nt: TGCGCCAGCAGCTTGGGTGTGAACTTGAACACTGAAGCTTTCTTT

abundance: few
d_gene: TRBD1
v_gene: TRBV10-1
j_gene: TRBJ2-2
CDR3aa: CASKEGAGGELFF
CDR3nt: TGCGCCAGCAAAGAGGGGGCAGGCGGGGAGCTGTTTTTT

abundance: NA
d_gene: TRBD1
v_gene: TRBV18
j_gene: TRBJ2-7
CDR3aa: CASSPPGPGQGDEQYF
CDR3nt: TGTGCCAGCTCACCACCAGGACCGGGACAGGGGGACGAGCAGTACTTC

abundance: NA
d_gene: NA
v_gene: TRBV28
j_gene: TRBJ2-1
CDR3aa: CASSPDLAYNEQFF
CDR3nt: TGTGCCAGCAGTCCAGACCTAGCTTACAATGAGCAGTTCTTC

abundance: NA
d_gene: TRBD1
v_gene: TRBV18
j_gene: TRBJ2-2
CDR3aa: CASYGQGSPGELFF
CDR3nt: TGTGCCAGCTACGGACAGGGCAGCCCCGGGGAGCTGTTTTTT

abundance: few
d_gene: NA
v_gene: TRBV5-5
j_gene: TRBJ1-5
CDR3aa: CASSLGLYQPQHF
CDR3nt: TGTGCCAGCAGCTTGGGACTTTATCAGCCCCAGCATTTT

abundance: NA
d_gene: NA
v_gene: TRBV28
j_gene: TRBJ1-2
CDR3aa: CASSYQGTDYGYTF
CDR3nt: TGTGCCAGCAGTTATCAGGGAACTGACTATGGCTACACCTTC

abundance: NA
d_gene: TRBD1
v_gene: TRBV2
j_gene: TRBJ2-3
CDR3aa: CASSRDRVGTDTQYF
CDR3nt: TGTGCCAGCAGCCGGGACAGGGTCGGCACAGATACGCAGTATTTT

abundance: NA
d_gene: NA
v_gene: TRBV24-1
j_gene: TRBJ1-5
CDR3aa: CATSTGPQPQHF
CDR3nt: TGTGCCACCAGTACTGGGCCTCAGCCCCAGCATTTT

abundance: NA
d_gene: NA
v_gene: TRBV30
j_gene: TRBJ2-3
CDR3aa: CAWSVLPGDTQYF
CDR3nt: TGTGCCTGGAGTGTCCTACCAGGGGATACGCAGTATTTT

abundance: NA
d_gene: NA
v_gene: TRBV4-3
j_gene: TRBJ1-4
CDR3aa: CASSQDPPGGGHVNEKLFF
CDR3nt: TGCGCCAGCAGCCAAGATCCTCCTGGGGGGGGGCACGTTAATGAAAAACTGTTTTTT

abundance: once
d_gene: TRBD1
v_gene: TRBV11-2
j_gene: TRBJ1-3
CDR3aa: CASSLVAQGNTIYF
CDR3nt: TGTGCCAGCAGCTTAGTAGCACAGGGGAACACCATATATTTT

abundance: NA
d_gene: TRBD2
v_gene: TRBV28
j_gene: TRBJ2-7
CDR3aa: CASSLLTSGRLGEQYF
CDR3nt: TGTGCCAGCAGTTTATTGACTAGCGGGAGATTGGGCGAGCAGTACTTC

abundance: once
d_gene: NA
v_gene: TRBV7-2
j_gene: TRBJ1-1
CDR3aa: CASSLFSAEAFF
CDR3nt: TGTGCCAGCAGCTTATTTTCGGCTGAAGCTTTCTTT

abundance: NA
d_gene: NA
v_gene: TRBV28
j_gene: TRBJ1-1
CDR3aa: CASSSGWSTEAFF
CDR3nt: TGTGCCAGCAGTTCCGGGTGGAGCACTGAAGCTTTCTTT

abundance: NA
d_gene: TRBD2
v_gene: TRBV9
j_gene: TRBJ2-3
CDR3aa: CASSVEAGGSTDTQYF
CDR3nt: TGTGCCAGCAGCGTAGAAGCGGGGGGGAGCACAGATACGCAGTATTTT

abundance: few
d_gene: TRBD1
v_gene: TRBV2
j_gene: TRBJ1-1
CDR3aa: CASSRQGSENTEAFF
CDR3nt: TGTGCCAGCAGTCGACAGGGGTCGGAGAACACTGAAGCTTTCTTT

abundance: NA
d_gene: TRBD1
v_gene: TRBV6-5
j_gene: TRBJ2-7
CDR3aa: CASRPQGAPYEQYF
CDR3nt: TGTGCCAGCAGGCCCCAGGGGGCCCCCTACGAGCAGTACTTC

abundance: NA
d_gene: NA
v_gene: TRBV4-1
j_gene: TRBJ1-4
CDR3aa: CASSQEGGSEKLFF
CDR3nt: TGCGCCAGCAGCCAAGAAGGCGGGAGTGAAAAACTGTTTTTT

abundance: NA
d_gene: NA
v_gene: TRBV5-4
j_gene: TRBJ1-1
CDR3aa: CASSAQGRSEAFF
CDR3nt: TGTGCCAGCAGCGCACAGGGTCGGAGTGAAGCTTTCTTT

abundance: NA
d_gene: NA
v_gene: TRBV7-3
j_gene: TRBJ2-1
CDR3aa: CASSWDFTNEQFF
CDR3nt: TGTGCCAGCAGTTGGGACTTCACAAATGAGCAGTTCTTC

abundance: NA
d_gene: TRBD1
v_gene: TRBV19
j_gene: TRBJ1-5
CDR3aa: CASSKTGGMRASNQPQHF
CDR3nt: TGTGCCAGTAGTAAGACAGGGGGCATGAGGGCTAGCAATCAGCCCCAGCATTTT